Each of the 29 T cell receptor beta chains below was sequenced from the same sample in a study of cytomegalovirus exposure and HLA in healthy donors. Primers included in the PCR were 60 Vbeta and 13 Jbeta primers. Data came from immunoSEQ multiplex PCR; TCRdb stores just in-frame clones and leaves some out. The data hold about 170,000 clones, with 81% observed a single time. Sequencing was done on a sample of PBMCs. These receptors were taken from a young woman in good health and CMV-seropositive.

V and J are TRBV6-1 and TRBJ1-5; 7 nucleotides line up with TRBD1. Germline values: CDR1 MNHNS, CDR2 SASEGT. This CDR3 is 15 amino acids long. J lost 5 bases, V lost 6 bases, and 10 bases had no gene match. As DNA, the CDR3 is TGTGCCAGCAGGGCCACAGGGGCGAGGGATCAGCCCCAGCATTTT. This encodes CASRATGARDQPQHF.

V is TRBV5-5 and J is TRBJ2-7; TRBD1 is a possible D gene (5 bases). The V end was cut by 5 bases, the J end by 1 base, with 10 bases between. The CDR3 has 13 amino acids. CDR1 and CDR2 (germline): SGHKS, YYEKEE (reference sequence). DNA for the CDR3: TGTGCCAGCAGTCAAGGGGTTTCCTACGAGCAGTACTTC. This sequence encodes CASSQGVSYEQYF. The full variable domain, its missing parts supplied by reference TRBV5-5 and TRBJ2-7, is DAGVTQSPTHLIKTRGQQVTLRCSPISGHKSVSWYQQVLGQGPQFIFQYYEKEERGRGNFPDRFSARQFPNYSSELNVNALLLGDSALYLCASSQGVSYEQYFGPGTRLTVT.

This clone showed up just a few times. The chain uses TRBV14 and TRBJ2-3; TRBD1 agrees at 9 bases. The CDR3 consists of 16 residues. Trimming removed 4 bases from V and 4 bases from J; junction bases left unmatched: 9. Looked up from germline, CDR1 is SGHDN and CDR2 is FVKESK. CDR3 residues: CASSPRTGASPDTQYF. In nucleotides, the CDR3 is TGTGCCAGCAGCCCCCGGACAGGGGCGAGCCCAGATACGCAGTATTTT.

V is TRBV2 and J is TRBJ2-7, with D possibly TRBD2 on 6 matching bases. CDR1 and CDR2 (germline): SNHLY, FYNNEI. V dropped 6 bases and J dropped 3 bases, with 15 bases sitting between them. This CDR3 contains 14 residues. CDR3 sequence reads: CASSSGTGDYEQYF. Here the CDR3 DNA reads TGTGCCAGCAGCTCCGGGACTGGAGACTACGAGCAGTACTTC.

This chain connects TRBV15 to TRBJ2-7, with 7 nucleotides matching TRBD1. The CDR3 has 15 residues. Germline V lookup: CDR1 LNHNV, CDR2 YYDKDF (reference sequence). Trimming at V came to 5 bases and at J to 0 bases, leaving 7 bases not matched to a gene. For the CDR3, the DNA is TGTGCCACCAGCCAAGACAGGGTTGGCTCCTACGAGCAGTACTTC. Protein sequence: CATSQDRVGSYEQYF.

V gene TRBV5-8 combines with J gene TRBJ1-2; D gene uncertain. The ends were cut back, 3 bases at V and 1 base at J, with 16 bases in the middle. In germline, CDR1 is SGHTS, CDR2 YDEGEE. The CDR3 consists of 16 residues. CDR3 sequence reads: CASSSWVAEFNYGYTF. In DNA form, the CDR3 reads TGTGCCAGCAGCTCCTGGGTTGCGGAATTTAACTATGGCTACACCTTC.

The rearrangement uses TRBV30 and TRBJ1-6; 7 bases agree with TRBD1. The CDR3 contains 12 residues. V lost 4 bases to trimming and J lost 10 bases; unmatched junction nucleotides: 4. Germline CDR1 reads GTSNPN; CDR2 reads SVGIG (reference sequence). DNA for the CDR3: TGTGCCTGGACAGGGGGTAGGTCACCCCTCCACTTT. The encoded protein is CAWTGGRSPLHF.

This clone was seen more than once but under ten times. This sequence joins TRBV29-1 and TRBJ1-4, with D tentatively TRBD1 (6 bases). Germline CDR1 and CDR2: SQVTM and ANQGSEA. Trimming took off 5 bases at V and 1 base at J, with 8 bases between the two ends. The CDR3 extends over 13 amino acids. The CDR3 sequence is CSVLQGTNEKLFF. The CDR3, as DNA: TGCAGCGTTCTACAGGGAACTAATGAAAAACTGTTTTTT.

This clone was recorded a few times. The gene calls are TRBV7-2 and TRBJ1-1, with D unresolved. The CDR3 runs 14 residues. Trimming removed 1 base from V and 0 bases from J, with 6 bases in between. From germline, CDR1 is SGHTA and CDR2 FQGNSA. The CDR3 sequence: CASSLDRLNTEAFF. The DNA for the CDR3 is TGTGCCAGCAGCTTAGACAGACTGAACACTGAAGCTTTCTTT.

The chain joins TRBV5-8 to TRBJ1-2; unclear D gene. Looked up from germline, CDR1 is SGHTS and CDR2 is YDEGEE. The CDR3 loop spans 13 amino acids. Trimming pared 1 base from V and 8 bases from J, leaving 12 bases between. CDR3 DNA: TGTGCCAGCAGCTTGAGGAATTCGGGAGGCTACACCTTC. Residues: CASSLRNSGGYTF.

The chain uses TRBV9 and TRBJ1-1; 7 bases agree with TRBD1. V shed 0 bases and J 1 base; nucleotides not matched to a gene: 3. The CDR3 extends over 15 amino acids. CDR1 is SGDLS, CDR2 YYNGEE, per germline. DNA of the CDR3: TGTGCCAGCAGCGTAGGGAACAGGGGGAACACTGAAGCTTTCTTT. This codes for CASSVGNRGNTEAFF.

The chain carries TRBV7-9 and TRBJ2-7; a weak D match, TRBD1 (5 bases). This CDR3 contains 15 residues. The germline CDR1 and CDR2 sequences are SEHNR and FQNEAQ (reference sequence). The V end was cut by 1 base, the J end by 0 bases, with 10 bases between. CDR3 loop: CASSLVRGISYEQYF. In DNA, the CDR3 is TGTGCCAGCAGCTTAGTAAGGGGCATCTCCTACGAGCAGTACTTC.

The rearrangement uses TRBV7-2 and TRBJ1-1, with D tentatively TRBD1 (6 bases). Trimming took off 5 bases at V and 4 bases at J, with 11 bases between the two ends. This CDR3 is 13 amino acids long. Germline values: CDR1 SGHTA, CDR2 FQGNSA. CDR3 loop: CASSRTGITEAFF. The DNA for the CDR3 is TGTGCCAGCAGCAGAACAGGGATCACTGAAGCTTTCTTT.

The V call is TRBV29-1, the J call TRBJ1-3; a weak D match, TRBD1 (5 bases). Germline CDR1 is SQVTM and CDR2 is ANQGSEA. The length of the CDR3 is 14 residues. The V end was cut by 7 bases, the J end by 4 bases, with 17 bases between. The CDR3 is CSAFESGDGNTIYF. The CDR3 DNA follows: TGCAGCGCCTTCGAATCGGGGGACGGAAACACCATATATTTT.

The gene calls are TRBV6-5 and TRBJ2-1; 11 positions match TRBD2. This CDR3 has 16 amino acids. The germline gives CDR1 MNHEY, CDR2 SVGAGI. J was trimmed by 9 bases and V by 4 bases; bases with no gene match: 11. The CDR3 nucleotides read TGTGCCAGCAGTTCCCAAATAGCGGGGGGGATCGGTGAGCAGTTCTTC. The encoded protein is CASSSQIAGGIGEQFF.

V is TRBV6-5 and J is TRBJ1-2; D ambiguous. The CDR3 is made up of 14 amino acids. The germline CDR1 and CDR2 sequences are MNHEY and SVGAGI. Trimming stripped 0 bases from V and 6 bases from J, with 11 bases between. The CDR3 DNA reads TGTGCCAGCAGTTACTCGACGGGGTCGAATGGCTACACCTTC. Its protein is CASSYSTGSNGYTF.

The V gene is TRBV5-4, the J gene TRBJ1-1; D remains unclear. From germline, CDR1 is SGHNT and CDR2 YYREEE (reference sequence). V shed 1 base and J shed 1 base, with 11 bases lying between them. This CDR3 has 15 amino acids. The CDR3 here is CASSLSVSKNTEAFF. DNA of the CDR3: TGTGCCAGCAGCTTGTCTGTTTCTAAGAACACTGAAGCTTTCTTT.

This clone was counted a few times. This chain links TRBV7-8 with TRBJ2-5; TRBD1 aligns across 7 bases. The CDR3 extends over 16 amino acids. V gave up 3 bases and J gave up 0 bases; unmatched junction bases: 7. Germline V gives CDR1 SGHVS, CDR2 FQNEAQ. As DNA, the CDR3 is TGTGCCAGCAGCTTTCAGACAGGGCTAAACCAAGAGACCCAGTACTTC. Its translation: CASSFQTGLNQETQYF.

This chain joins TRBV5-6 and TRBJ2-5; D possibly corresponds to TRBD1 (5 bases). CDR3 length equals 13 residues. Trimming removed 4 bases from V and 2 bases from J, with 9 bases in between. In germline, CDR1 is SGHDT, CDR2 YYEEEE. CDR3 sequence: CASSGAGQETQYF. The CDR3 bases are TGTGCCAGCAGCGGGGCAGGGCAAGAGACCCAGTACTTC.

The chain links TRBV5-6 to TRBJ2-7, with D possibly matching TRBD2 (5 bases). Germline lookup yields CDR1 SGHDT and CDR2 YYEEEE. The CDR3 loop spans 16 amino acids. The germline V and J ends were trimmed by 2 bases and 2 bases, with 17 bases remaining between them. The CDR3 DNA reads as TGTGCCAGCAGCTTTTCTCCGGGATCCCAGGCCTACGAGCAGTACTTC. This translates into CASSFSPGSQAYEQYF.

The V call is TRBV27, the J call TRBJ1-4; D unclear. V shed 6 bases and J shed 6 bases, with 14 bases lying between them. Germline values: CDR1 MNHEY, CDR2 SMNVEV (reference sequence). The CDR3 runs 14 residues. CDR3 nucleotide sequence: TGTGCCAGCAGATCAGTAGAGGGTTATGAAAAACTGTTTTTT. Protein sequence: CASRSVEGYEKLFF.

The V call is TRBV6-4, the J call TRBJ2-6; D possibly corresponds to TRBD2 (5 bases). The CDR3 runs 16 residues. Trimming took 4 bases from V and 3 from J, leaving 13 bases between them. Germline V CDR1 and CDR2: MRHNA, SNTAGT. CDR3 coding DNA: TGTGCCAGCAGTGGCGGACTGGATAATGGGGCCAACGTCCTGACTTTC. It yields the protein CASSGGLDNGANVLTF.

The gene calls are TRBV5-1 and TRBJ1-2; 8 nucleotides align to TRBD1. This CDR3 is built from 17 residues. The germline gives CDR1 SGHRS, CDR2 YFSETQ. V was pared by 0 bases and J by 6 bases, with 13 bases of the junction left unmatched. CDR3 nucleotide sequence: TGCGCCAGCAGCTTGGCGGGGACAGGTCCTACATTAGATGGCTACACCTTC. As protein: CASSLAGTGPTLDGYTF.

DNA of the CDR3: TGTGCCAGCAGCTTTTCTCTCGGGGGCGGGGAGCTGTTTTTT. Translation gives CASSFSLGGGELFF. The V gene is TRBV7-2, the J gene TRBJ2-2, with D possibly TRBD2 on 6 matching bases. In germline, CDR1 is SGHTA, CDR2 FQGNSA. Trimming pared 3 bases from V and 7 bases from J, leaving 12 bases between. The CDR3 is 14 amino acids.

This clone appeared a single time. J is TRBJ2-2 and V is TRBV5-6, with 9 bases that match TRBD1. Trimming cost V 3 bases and J 0 bases; bases outside gene matches: 0. CDR3 length: 15 amino acids. Germline CDR1 and CDR2: SGHDT and YYEEEE. The CDR3 spells CASSWDRANTGELFF. The CDR3, as DNA: TGTGCCAGCAGCTGGGACAGGGCGAACACCGGGGAGCTGTTTTTT.

Concerning this clone itself: The same CDR3 can be traced to other DNA sequences in this sample. This sequence joins TRBV6-1 and TRBJ2-1; 8 nucleotides agree with TRBD1. V shed 5 bases and J 0 bases; nucleotides not matched to a gene: 3. This CDR3 comprises 15 residues. CDR1 and CDR2 (germline): MNHNS, SASEGT. Written as DNA, the CDR3 is TGTGCCAGCAGTCCGACAGGGGTCTCCTACAATGAGCAGTTCTTC. Translation: CASSPTGVSYNEQFF.

The genes are TRBV7-6 and TRBJ2-5, with D perhaps TRBD1 (5 bases). This CDR3 has 14 residues. The germline CDR1 and CDR2 sequences are SGHVS and FNYEAQ. The V and J ends lost 5 bases and 5 bases respectively, with 15 bases between them. CDR3 nucleotide sequence: TGTGCCAGCAGCCCGATAGACAGTGGGGAGACCCAGTACTTC. Translated, it gives CASSPIDSGETQYF.

Comment on this clone: The junction does not match germline at one end; this may be a read error. The genes are TRBV7-2 and TRBJ1-2; no definite D call. The V gene's germline CDR1 is SGHTA and CDR2 FQGNSA. CDR3 length equals 14 residues. This CDR3 is CASSLTPPINGYAF. DNA for the CDR3: TGTGCCAGCAGCCTGACACCCCCCATCAATGGCTACGCCTTC.

This sequence joins TRBV6-5 and TRBJ1-2; D unclear. CDR1 is MNHEY and CDR2 is SVGAGI in the germline V gene. The CDR3 has 14 amino acids. The V end lost 2 bases, the J end lost 4 bases, and 11 bases lay between the germline ends. This CDR3 reads CASSYQRRFYGYTF. The CDR3 bases are TGTGCCAGCAGTTACCAGCGAAGATTCTATGGCTACACCTTC.